The T cell receptor (beta chain) described here comes from a study of blood T cell repertoires in COVID-19. Study-level background: Nucleic acid was either cDNA or gDNA, and it came from T cells, B-cell-depleted T cells, or PBMCs.

Source study methods: Estimated nucleated cell counts came from reference gene primer amplification. Repertoires were generated with immunoSEQ multiplex PCR, while TCRdb's copy carries only in-frame clones and drops some. That table furnishes V, J and clone size, whereas the DNA furnished D and trimming. The data show under 350,000 clones, under 90% seen once. The CDR3 has 17 amino acids. Sample: PBMCs or T cells enriched from blood (not recorded which). V usage is TRBV21-1 and J usage is TRBJ2-7; TRBD2 is taken as the D call from the table, unchecked against the DNA. TRBV21-1 is annotated as a pseudogene. The sequence was collected from a woman aged 60 to 75 who had recovered from COVID-19. The CDR3 here is CASSAEPGTSGSYEQYF. The CDR3 region has the DNA TGTGCCAGCAGCGCGGAACCTGGGACTAGCGGATCCTACGAGCAGTACTTC.